Given below is one TCR beta chain in context. What it binds is unknown. This specimen comes from a study of T cell repertoires in cytomegalovirus infection. Study results and caveats: Identification of carriers of CMV plus the relevant HLA was performed using cumulative public TCR beta family frequency. Dominating the ex vivo response were TCR beta clonotypes that were CMV-specific and HLA-C-restricted.

From the reads, TCRdb called clonotypes with MiXCR, one entry per CDR3 protein. The repertoire has a few hundred thousand distinct CDR3 sequences, roughly 29% of them found once; the top ten carry 13%. The CDR3 runs 15 residues. V gave up 2 bases and J gave up 2 bases, with 13 bases separating them. Germline loops: CDR1 DFQATT, CDR2 SNEGSKA (reference sequence). The sequenced material came from PBMCs. The V and J genes are TRBV20-1 and TRBJ1-5; D is ambiguous. The clonotype comes from a human donor in good health (CMV status not recorded). Some clones in this sample may be carry-over from other donors' samples. The CDR3: CSARLPNSGNQPQHF. The CDR3 region has the DNA TGCAGTGCTAGATTGCCTAATTCGGGCAATCAGCCCCAGCATTTT.